The 17 T cell receptor beta chains below come from one sample, sequenced in a study of CD8+ T cells in alopecia areata. Sequencing used cDNA as its template, made by extracting RNA and reverse transcribing it. Repertoires were generated with immunoSEQ multiplex PCR, while TCRdb's copy carries only in-frame clones and drops some. The profile covers about 200,000 clones, with less than 45% appearing a single time and 0.4% to 0.55% taken by the ten largest. Treatment described: oral pan-JAK inhibitor, 5-10 mg twice daily. The sample was CD4+ T cells sorted from blood, taken around week 31, from a patient treated with tofacitinib. Receptor source: a human donor with alopecia areata.

This clone has a handful of counts. The V call is TRBV7-9, the J call TRBJ1-1; D call uncertain. With 2 bases removed from V and 11 bases from J, the gap between germline ends came to 15 bases. Looked up from germline, CDR1 is SEHNR and CDR2 is FQNEAQ (reference sequence). This CDR3 contains 13 residues. CDR3 sequence: CASSLQMDQSAFF. CDR3 nucleotide sequence: TGTGCCAGCAGCTTACAAATGGACCAGTCCGCTTTCTTT.

Concerning this clone: This same CDR3 is encoded by further DNA sequences in the sample. The chain combines TRBV27 with TRBJ2-7, with 10 bases lining up with TRBD2. There are 15 residues in the CDR3. Losses at the gene ends were 2 bases for V and 3 bases for J; bases not matched to a gene: 4. Germline V CDR1 and CDR2: MNHEY, SMNVEV (reference sequence). The CDR3 sequence is CASSLSLAGGYEQYF. DNA of the CDR3: TGTGCCAGCAGTTTAAGTTTAGCGGGGGGCTACGAGCAGTACTTC.

This clone has just a few counts. The chain joins TRBV18 to TRBJ1-1; TRBD1 matches at 8 bases. Germline trimming cut 8 bases from V and 1 base from J; bases unmatched to any gene: 9. Germline CDR1 is KGHSH and CDR2 is LQKENI. The length of the CDR3 is 15 residues. This CDR3 is CASLTRDRPNTEAFF. CDR3 coding DNA: TGTGCCAGCCTTACCCGGGACAGGCCGAACACTGAAGCTTTCTTT.

This clone was seen more than once but under ten times. The V call is TRBV5-6, the J call TRBJ2-1; D is undetermined. Germline CDR1 SGHDT, CDR2 YYEEEE. The CDR3 runs 16 residues. V lost 4 bases and J lost 0, with 14 bases in between. The CDR3 reads CASSLGSLGSYNEQFF. CDR3 sequence (DNA): TGTGCCAGCAGCCTAGGATCTTTGGGCTCCTACAATGAGCAGTTCTTC. The variable domain in full, completed from reference TRBV5-6 and TRBJ2-1, reads DAGVTQSPTHLIKTRGQQVTLRCSPKSGHDTVSWYQQALGQGPQFIFQYYEEEERQRGNFPDRFSGHQFPNYSSELNVNALLLGDSALYLCASSLGSLGSYNEQFFGPGTRLTVL.

The chain links TRBV6-5 to TRBJ1-3, with D uncertain. The CDR3 sequence is 12 residues long. V shed 8 bases and J shed 3 bases, with 8 bases lying between them. Germline V gene data show CDR1 as MNHEY and CDR2 as SVGAGI. The CDR3 DNA follows: TGTGCCAGCGAAGGTGGTGGAAACACCATATATTTT. This encodes CASEGGGNTIYF.

This clone was seen repeatedly, ten times or more. The V gene is TRBV10-3, the J gene TRBJ2-7; the D is unclear. The length of the CDR3 is 13 residues. Trimming shortened V by 4 bases and J by 2 bases, and 9 bases separated the two germline ends. Germline CDR1 is ENHRY and CDR2 is SYGVKD. The CDR3: CAISGTSPYEQYF. As DNA, the CDR3 is TGTGCCATCAGTGGGACCTCACCCTACGAGCAGTACTTC.

This clone was seen only a few times. The chain links TRBV6-5 to TRBJ2-7; TRBD1 agrees at 10 bases. V lost 2 bases to trimming and J lost 6 bases; unmatched junction nucleotides: 4. The CDR3 spans 14 residues. The germline V gene encodes CDR1 MNHEY and CDR2 SVGAGI. CDR3: CASSYNRDRGEQYF. CDR3 DNA sequence: TGTGCCAGCAGTTACAATCGGGACAGGGGCGAGCAGTACTTC.

This chain uses TRBV14 with TRBJ2-1, with TRBD2 matching 11 bases. The CDR3 loop spans 15 amino acids. From germline, CDR1 is SGHDN and CDR2 FVKESK. Trimming cost V 4 bases and J 2 bases; bases outside gene matches: 1. CDR3 sequence reads: CASSLSGGAYNEQFF. As DNA, the CDR3 is TGTGCCAGCAGCCTTAGCGGGGGGGCCTACAATGAGCAGTTCTTC.

The chain uses TRBV30 and TRBJ2-7; D is perhaps TRBD1 (5 bases). This CDR3 contains 12 residues. The germline V and J ends were trimmed by 0 bases and 7 bases, with 10 bases remaining between them. Germline V gene lookup returns CDR1 GTSNPN and CDR2 SVGIG (reference sequence). This CDR3 reads CAWSVGVREQYF. In DNA, the CDR3 is TGTGCCTGGAGTGTAGGGGTTCGAGAGCAGTACTTC.

V is TRBV28 and J is TRBJ2-7; possibly TRBD2 for D (5 bases). CDR1 is MDHEN, CDR2 SYDVKM, per germline. The V end lost 8 bases, the J end lost 4 bases, and 6 bases lay between the germline ends. The CDR3 length is 10 residues. The CDR3 bases are TGTGCCAGCGCGGGTTACGAGCAGTACTTC. This gives the protein CASAGYEQYF.

The gene calls are TRBV9 and TRBJ1-3; 7 bases line up with TRBD1. V was pared by 4 bases and J by 3 bases, with 7 bases of the junction left unmatched. This CDR3 is 15 amino acids long. Germline V gene lookup returns CDR1 SGDLS and CDR2 YYNGEE. DNA of the CDR3: TGTGCCAGCAGCACCCGGACAGGTTATGGAAACACCATATATTTT. This encodes CASSTRTGYGNTIYF.

This chain connects TRBV6-5 to TRBJ1-1; no clear D gene. The germline V gene encodes CDR1 MNHEY and CDR2 SVGAGI. V was cut by 5 bases and J by 1 base, with 14 bases left in between. The CDR3 is 15 amino acids. The CDR3 protein is CASSGPGVKNTEAFF. In nucleotides, the CDR3 is TGTGCCAGCAGTGGACCGGGAGTTAAGAACACTGAAGCTTTCTTT.

The V gene is TRBV5-1, the J gene TRBJ2-6; D remains unclear. V lost 0 bases, J lost 5 bases, and 3 bases lay in between. CDR3 length: 13 residues. The germline V gene encodes CDR1 SGHRS and CDR2 YFSETQ. CDR3 DNA: TGCGCCAGCAGCTTGGGACGGGCCAACGTCCTGACTTTC. It specifies CASSLGRANVLTF.

This clone was seen only a few times. V and J are TRBV6-5 and TRBJ1-1; D may be TRBD1 (5 bases). The CDR3 runs to 14 residues. The ends were cut back, 6 bases at V and 0 bases at J, with 11 bases in the middle. Germline V CDR1 and CDR2: MNHEY, SVGAGI. CDR3 nucleotides: TGTGCCAGCAGGCAGGGTTCCATGAACACTGAAGCTTTCTTT. It translates to CASRQGSMNTEAFF.

This chain joins TRBV25-1 and TRBJ2-5; TRBD1 matches at 8 bases. The DNA matches TRBJ2-7 better at its end, which makes the J call doubtful. Germline CDR1 and CDR2: MGHDK and SYGVNS. The CDR3 extends over 15 amino acids. The CDR3 bases are TGTGCCAGCAGTGAATACGGGACAGGCGCCTACGAGCAGTACTTC. Its protein is CASSEYGTGAYEQYF.

The rearrangement uses TRBV29-1 and TRBJ1-1; the D is unclear. This CDR3 comprises 13 residues. CDR1 and CDR2 from the germline V gene are SQVTM and ANQGSEA. Trimming removed 1 base from V and 4 bases from J, with 10 bases in between. The DNA for the CDR3 is TGCAGCGTTGAAGGGCAGGAGGCCACTGAAGCTTTCTTT. The encoded protein is CSVEGQEATEAFF.

The gene calls are TRBV9 and TRBJ1-1; maybe TRBD1 (5 bases). The ends were cut back, 3 bases at V and 1 base at J, with 13 bases in the middle. The germline CDR1 and CDR2 sequences are SGDLS and YYNGEE. This CDR3 region has 15 residues. The CDR3 is CASSGHTGPNTEAFF. The CDR3 DNA follows: TGTGCCAGCAGCGGGCATACAGGACCGAACACTGAAGCTTTCTTT.